The rows below give T cell receptor beta chains drawn from one sample of a study of neurological immune-mediated disorders. TCRdb fed the 5' RACE reads into MiXCR, producing one record per CDR3 protein. Of approximately 100,000 distinct CDR3 sequences listed, approximately 10% are singletons. Sequenced material: PBMCs. The receptors here all came from a female donor with HTLV-1-associated myelopathy (HAM/TSP). CDR3s include the opening cysteine and the closing phenylalanine or tryptophan. The order of the fields is clone size, V gene, J gene, D gene, CDR3 DNA, CDR3 protein. A D gene is named only where the DNA matches it firmly. Clone size is given for some rows only: seen once, a few or many times, or a class if the clone is expanded.

abundance: many; v_gene: TRBV28; j_gene: TRBJ2-7; d_gene: .; CDR3nt: TGTGCCAGCTCTAAGGGGTCCGTCCCTTACGAGCAGTACTTC; CDR3aa: CASSKGSVPYEQYF
abundance: many; v_gene: TRBV20-1; j_gene: TRBJ2-3; d_gene: .; CDR3nt: TGCAGTGCTAGGGGACTCAAAAGCACAGATACGCAGTATTTT; CDR3aa: CSARGLKSTDTQYF
abundance: many; v_gene: TRBV4-2; j_gene: TRBJ2-2; d_gene: .; CDR3nt: TGTGCCAGCAGCCACAGACGGTCCACGAACACCGGGGAGCTGTTTTTT; CDR3aa: CASSHRRSTNTGELFF
abundance: many; v_gene: TRBV2; j_gene: TRBJ2-3; d_gene: .; CDR3nt: TGTGCCAGCAGTGACCGGCCCACAGATACGCAGTATTTT; CDR3aa: CASSDRPTDTQYF
abundance: few; v_gene: TRBV7-3; j_gene: TRBJ2-5; d_gene: TRBD1; CDR3nt: TGTGCCAGCAGCCGAAGCGACAGGGGATTGGGGACCCAGTACTTC; CDR3aa: CASSRSDRGLGTQYF
abundance: few; v_gene: TRBV30; j_gene: TRBJ2-2; d_gene: .; CDR3nt: TGTGCCTGGGGTGGCGAGGGACCGAACACCGGGGAGCTGTTTTTT; CDR3aa: CAWGGEGPNTGELFF
abundance: many; v_gene: TRBV7-2; j_gene: TRBJ2-1; d_gene: .; CDR3nt: TGTGCCAGCAGCTTTGGGGGGAGGGGGGCAGAGCATGAGCAGTTCTTC; CDR3aa: CASSFGGRGAEHEQFF
abundance: many; v_gene: TRBV28; j_gene: TRBJ2-3; d_gene: TRBD2; CDR3nt: TGTGCCAGCAAACGGGGGGGCACAGATACGCAGTATTTT; CDR3aa: CASKRGGTDTQYF
abundance: many; v_gene: TRBV5-5; j_gene: TRBJ2-7; d_gene: .; CDR3nt: TGTGCCAGCAGCTTTGCAGGGAAATCCTACGAGCAGTACTTC; CDR3aa: CASSFAGKSYEQYF
abundance: few; v_gene: TRBV11-3; j_gene: TRBJ1-5; d_gene: .; CDR3nt: TGTGCCAGCAGCTTAGGCCCTAATGATCAGCCCCAGCATTTT; CDR3aa: CASSLGPNDQPQHF
abundance: few; v_gene: TRBV5-6; j_gene: TRBJ2-1; d_gene: TRBD1; CDR3nt: TGTGCCAGCAGCACCGGGACAGACCAGTTCTTC; CDR3aa: CASSTGTDQFF
abundance: many; v_gene: TRBV5-1; j_gene: TRBJ2-3; d_gene: .; CDR3nt: TGCGCCAGCAGCTTTCCTGGCACAGATACGCAGTATTTT; CDR3aa: CASSFPGTDTQYF
abundance: .; v_gene: TRBV5-1; j_gene: TRBJ2-2; d_gene: TRBD1; CDR3nt: TGCGCCAGCAGCCGACAGGGACCTCCAGACACCGGGGCGCTGTTTTTT; CDR3aa: CASSRQGPPDTGALFF
abundance: few; v_gene: TRBV5-1; j_gene: TRBJ1-4; d_gene: .; CDR3nt: TGCGCCAGCAGCTTGGAGGGGGGCTTTGCAACTAATGAAAAACTGTTTTTT; CDR3aa: CASSLEGGFATNEKLFF
abundance: many; v_gene: TRBV7-2; j_gene: TRBJ1-3; d_gene: TRBD1; CDR3nt: TGTGCCAGCAGCCAGGGACAGGGGAACTCTGGAAACACCATATATTTT; CDR3aa: CASSQGQGNSGNTIYF
abundance: many; v_gene: TRBV20-1; j_gene: TRBJ1-5; d_gene: TRBD1; CDR3nt: TGCAGTGCTTGGACAGGGTTCAATCAGCCCCAGCATTTT; CDR3aa: CSAWTGFNQPQHF
abundance: .; v_gene: TRBV27; j_gene: TRBJ2-4; d_gene: TRBD2; CDR3nt: TGTGCCAGCAGACCCTCGCGGACGGGGGGATACATTCAGTACTTC; CDR3aa: CASRPSRTGGYIQYF
abundance: .; v_gene: TRBV7-8; j_gene: TRBJ1-1; d_gene: .; CDR3nt: TGTGCCATCTCGGAGGGGAACACTGAAACTTTCTTT; CDR3aa: CAISEGNTETFF
abundance: many; v_gene: TRBV18; j_gene: TRBJ2-1; d_gene: .; CDR3nt: TGTGCCAGCTCGTCCCAGGGAGACAATGAGCAGTTCTTC; CDR3aa: CASSSQGDNEQFF
abundance: .; v_gene: TRBV20-1; j_gene: TRBJ1-1; d_gene: TRBD1; CDR3nt: TGCAGTGCTAGCCCAGGGGGCTGGTCGAACACTGAAGCTTTCTTT; CDR3aa: CSASPGGWSNTEAFF
abundance: many; v_gene: TRBV10-3; j_gene: TRBJ2-7; d_gene: .; CDR3nt: TGTGCCATCAGTGAGTCAGGGGACGATGGCTACGAGCAGTACTTC; CDR3aa: CAISESGDDGYEQYF
abundance: few; v_gene: TRBV7-9; j_gene: TRBJ2-2; d_gene: TRBD2; CDR3nt: TGTGCCAGCAGCCCGACTAGCGGGGGTGTCACCGGGGAGCTGTTTTTT; CDR3aa: CASSPTSGGVTGELFF
abundance: many; v_gene: TRBV7-8; j_gene: TRBJ2-6; d_gene: TRBD2; CDR3nt: TGTGCCAGCAGAAAGGACGGGGGGTCAGGGGCCAACGTCCTGACTTTC; CDR3aa: CASRKDGGSGANVLTF
abundance: many; v_gene: TRBV14; j_gene: TRBJ2-3; d_gene: .; CDR3nt: TGTGCCAGCAGCCAGACAGGATTCAACACAGATACGCAGTATTTT; CDR3aa: CASSQTGFNTDTQYF
abundance: many; v_gene: TRBV29-1; j_gene: TRBJ2-4; d_gene: .; CDR3nt: TGCAGCGTTGAGAGGCAGGGCGACGACATTCAGTACTTC; CDR3aa: CSVERQGDDIQYF
abundance: many; v_gene: TRBV7-9; j_gene: TRBJ2-7; d_gene: .; CDR3nt: TGTGCCAGCAGCTCCGGCTACAGAACGGGGGAGCAGTACTTC; CDR3aa: CASSSGYRTGEQYF
abundance: .; v_gene: TRBV19; j_gene: TRBJ1-6; d_gene: .; CDR3nt: TGTGCCAGTAGTATCCTGGCGGAGAATTCACCCCTCCACTTT; CDR3aa: CASSILAENSPLHF
abundance: many; v_gene: TRBV28; j_gene: TRBJ1-1; d_gene: .; CDR3nt: TGTGCCAGCAGCTCCCCGGGGGGTAGATCTGAAGCTTTCTTT; CDR3aa: CASSSPGGRSEAFF
abundance: .; v_gene: TRBV20-1; j_gene: TRBJ2-7; d_gene: .; CDR3nt: TGCAGTGCTAGAGATGAAGCCATCGAGCAGTACTTC; CDR3aa: CSARDEAIEQYF
abundance: many; v_gene: TRBV6-5; j_gene: TRBJ2-3; d_gene: .; CDR3nt: TGTGCCAGCAGTTACGGGGGAACATCGACAGATACGCAGTATTTT; CDR3aa: CASSYGGTSTDTQYF
abundance: many; v_gene: TRBV5-1; j_gene: TRBJ2-1; d_gene: TRBD2; CDR3nt: TGCGCCAGCAGCAAGACTAGCGGGGGGTCCTACAATGAGCAGTTCTTC; CDR3aa: CASSKTSGGSYNEQFF
abundance: .; v_gene: TRBV9; j_gene: TRBJ1-4; d_gene: .; CDR3nt: TGTGCCAGCAGCGTAGGCCCGACAGGCCTTAATGAAAAACTGTTTTTT; CDR3aa: CASSVGPTGLNEKLFF
abundance: many; v_gene: TRBV12-3/TRBV12-4; j_gene: TRBJ2-1; d_gene: .; CDR3nt: TGTGCCAGCAGGGCGGCATCTTGGAATGAGCAGTTCTTC; CDR3aa: CASRAASWNEQFF
abundance: few; v_gene: TRBV5-1; j_gene: TRBJ1-1; d_gene: .; CDR3nt: TGCGCCAGCAGTGGGGCAACGAACACTGAAGCTTTCTTT; CDR3aa: CASSGATNTEAFF
abundance: .; v_gene: TRBV5-1; j_gene: TRBJ2-1; d_gene: TRBD2; CDR3nt: TGCGCCAGCAGCCAACTAGCGGGGGGGTCGAATGAGCAGTTCTTC; CDR3aa: CASSQLAGGSNEQFF
abundance: many; v_gene: TRBV20-1; j_gene: TRBJ2-3; d_gene: TRBD2; CDR3nt: TGCAGTGCTAGAATACTAGCGGGGGGTAGCACAGATACGCAGTATTTT; CDR3aa: CSARILAGGSTDTQYF
abundance: many; v_gene: TRBV4-1; j_gene: TRBJ2-2; d_gene: .; CDR3nt: TGCGCCAGCAGCCATTCTGCGAACACCGGGGAGCTGTTTTTT; CDR3aa: CASSHSANTGELFF
abundance: medium-sized; v_gene: TRBV9; j_gene: TRBJ2-1; d_gene: .; CDR3nt: TGTGCCAGCAGCTTCGGAGGGGCGAGCTCCTACAATGAGCAGTTCTTC; CDR3aa: CASSFGGASSYNEQFF
abundance: many; v_gene: TRBV5-1; j_gene: TRBJ2-3; d_gene: .; CDR3nt: TGCGCCAGCAGTTTTGAGGGGATCACAGATACGCAGTATTTT; CDR3aa: CASSFEGITDTQYF
abundance: many; v_gene: TRBV15; j_gene: TRBJ1-3; d_gene: .; CDR3nt: TGTGCCACCAGCCCCCGTACGGCAGGGAGTGGAGGCACCATATATTTT; CDR3aa: CATSPRTAGSGGTIYF
abundance: few; v_gene: TRBV11-2; j_gene: TRBJ2-2; d_gene: .; CDR3nt: TGTGCCAGCGGAGCGGGGAACACCGGGGAGCTGTTTTTT; CDR3aa: CASGAGNTGELFF
abundance: many; v_gene: TRBV29-1; j_gene: TRBJ2-7; d_gene: .; CDR3nt: TGCAGCGTAGGTGAGGTCTACGAGCAGTACTTC; CDR3aa: CSVGEVYEQYF
abundance: many; v_gene: TRBV5-1; j_gene: TRBJ2-7; d_gene: TRBD2; CDR3nt: TGCGCCAGCACCCCCACCGGGGGGTCCGACGAGCAGTACTTC; CDR3aa: CASTPTGGSDEQYF
abundance: few; v_gene: TRBV12-3/TRBV12-4; j_gene: TRBJ1-1; d_gene: .; CDR3nt: TGTGCCAGCAGTTTCGGGTTCATGAACACTGAAGCTTTCTTT; CDR3aa: CASSFGFMNTEAFF
abundance: many; v_gene: TRBV20-1; j_gene: TRBJ2-7; d_gene: TRBD1; CDR3nt: TGCAGTGCCCGAGACAGGGGCCACGAGCAGTACTTC; CDR3aa: CSARDRGHEQYF